This T cell receptor beta chain was sequenced for a study of shared clonotypes between healthy human individuals. Study at large: In total, the donors were a couple of women and three men aged 18 to 49.

The assay was immunoSEQ multiplex PCR, and TCRdb's table has in-frame clones only and misses some. The sample records some 2,000,000 clones, over 85% being singletons. Findings and limits, study-wide: Non-shared clonotypes were found to have lower generation probabilities than the clonotypes that were shared by all four of the sorted-subset donors. It was expected that sequencing depth would affect clonotype sharing among donors. Sample collection involved blood only; tissue repertoires are likely different.

About this clone: Its antigen is unidentified.

Sequencing input: naive CD4+ T cells sorted from blood. The subset is: CD45RA+ positively selected. The source of this sequence is a man aged 18 to 29 in good health.

The CDR3 sequence is CASTATWGTGELFF. The CDR3 DNA reads as TGTGCCAGCACTGCGACTTGGGGCACCGGGGAGCTGTTTTTT. The chain joins TRBV7-2 to TRBJ2-2; D remains ambiguous. This CDR3 comprises 14 residues. In germline, CDR1 is SGHTA, CDR2 FQGNSA. V shed 7 bases and J shed 4 bases, with 13 bases lying between them. Variable domain in full (rest from reference TRBV7-2 and TRBJ2-2): GAGVSQSPSNKVTEKGKDVELRCDPISGHTALYWYRQSLGQGLEFLIYFQGNSAPDKSGLPSDRFSAERTGGSVSTLTIQRTQQEDSAVYLCASTATWGTGELFFGEGSRLTVL.